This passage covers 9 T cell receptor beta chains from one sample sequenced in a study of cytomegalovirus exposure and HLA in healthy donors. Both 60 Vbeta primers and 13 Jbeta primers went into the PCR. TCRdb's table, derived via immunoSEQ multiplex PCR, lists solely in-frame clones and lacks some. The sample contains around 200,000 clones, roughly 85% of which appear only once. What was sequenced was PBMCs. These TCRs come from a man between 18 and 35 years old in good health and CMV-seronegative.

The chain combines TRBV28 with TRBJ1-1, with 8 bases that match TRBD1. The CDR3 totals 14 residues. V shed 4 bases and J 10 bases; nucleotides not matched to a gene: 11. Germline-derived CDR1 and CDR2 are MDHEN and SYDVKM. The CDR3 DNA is TGTGCCAGCAGTTCCGCAGGGGGCGCACGGGTAGCTTTCTTT. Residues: CASSSAGGARVAFF.

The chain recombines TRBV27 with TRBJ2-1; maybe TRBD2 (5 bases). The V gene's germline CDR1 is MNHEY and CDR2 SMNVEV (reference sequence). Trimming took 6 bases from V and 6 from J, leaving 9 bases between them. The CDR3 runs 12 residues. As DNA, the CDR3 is TGTGCCAGCAGAAGACTACCCAATGAGCAGTTCTTC. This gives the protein CASRRLPNEQFF.

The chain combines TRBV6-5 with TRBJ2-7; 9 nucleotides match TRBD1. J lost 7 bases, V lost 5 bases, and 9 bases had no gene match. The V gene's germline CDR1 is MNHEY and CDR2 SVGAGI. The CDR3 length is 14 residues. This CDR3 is CASSHRQGVWEQYF. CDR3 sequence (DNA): TGTGCCAGCAGTCATAGACAGGGGGTATGGGAGCAGTACTTC.

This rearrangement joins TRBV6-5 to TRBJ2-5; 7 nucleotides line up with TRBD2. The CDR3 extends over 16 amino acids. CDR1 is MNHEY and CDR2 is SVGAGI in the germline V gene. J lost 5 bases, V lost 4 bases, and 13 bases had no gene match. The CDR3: CASSSDTGGGSETQYF. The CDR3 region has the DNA TGTGCCAGCAGTTCCGATACGGGAGGAGGATCGGAGACCCAGTACTTC.

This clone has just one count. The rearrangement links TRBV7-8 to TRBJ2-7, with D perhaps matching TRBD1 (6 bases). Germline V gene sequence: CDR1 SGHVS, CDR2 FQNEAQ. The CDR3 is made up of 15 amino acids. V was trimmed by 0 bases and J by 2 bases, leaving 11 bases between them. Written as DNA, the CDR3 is TGTGCCAGCAGCTTAGCCCCGACAGGACCCTACGAGCAGTACTTC. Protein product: CASSLAPTGPYEQYF.

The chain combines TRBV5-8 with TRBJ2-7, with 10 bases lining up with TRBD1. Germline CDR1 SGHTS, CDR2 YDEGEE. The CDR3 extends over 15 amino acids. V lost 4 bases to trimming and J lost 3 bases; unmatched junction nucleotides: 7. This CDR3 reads CASSLGTGVGYEQYF. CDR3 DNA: TGTGCCAGCAGCCTCGGGACAGGGGTAGGCTACGAGCAGTACTTC.

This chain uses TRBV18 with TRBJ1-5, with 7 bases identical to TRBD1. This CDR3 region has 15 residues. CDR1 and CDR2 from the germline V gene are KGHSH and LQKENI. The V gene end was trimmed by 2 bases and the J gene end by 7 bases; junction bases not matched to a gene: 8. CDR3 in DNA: TGTGCCAGCTCACCAGGAGACAGGGAATACCAGCCCCAGCATTTT. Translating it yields CASSPGDREYQPQHF.

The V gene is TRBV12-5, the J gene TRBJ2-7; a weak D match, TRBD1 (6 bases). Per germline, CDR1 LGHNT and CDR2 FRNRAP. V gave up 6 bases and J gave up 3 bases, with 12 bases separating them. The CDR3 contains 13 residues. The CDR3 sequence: CASGLGQNYEQYF. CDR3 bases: TGTGCTAGTGGCCTGGGACAAAACTACGAGCAGTACTTC.

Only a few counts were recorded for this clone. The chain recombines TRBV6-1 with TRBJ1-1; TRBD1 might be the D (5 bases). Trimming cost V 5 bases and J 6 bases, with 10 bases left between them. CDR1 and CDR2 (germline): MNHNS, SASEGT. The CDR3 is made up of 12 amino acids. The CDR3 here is CASSWGEPEAFF. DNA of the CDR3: TGTGCCAGCAGTTGGGGGGAACCTGAAGCTTTCTTT.